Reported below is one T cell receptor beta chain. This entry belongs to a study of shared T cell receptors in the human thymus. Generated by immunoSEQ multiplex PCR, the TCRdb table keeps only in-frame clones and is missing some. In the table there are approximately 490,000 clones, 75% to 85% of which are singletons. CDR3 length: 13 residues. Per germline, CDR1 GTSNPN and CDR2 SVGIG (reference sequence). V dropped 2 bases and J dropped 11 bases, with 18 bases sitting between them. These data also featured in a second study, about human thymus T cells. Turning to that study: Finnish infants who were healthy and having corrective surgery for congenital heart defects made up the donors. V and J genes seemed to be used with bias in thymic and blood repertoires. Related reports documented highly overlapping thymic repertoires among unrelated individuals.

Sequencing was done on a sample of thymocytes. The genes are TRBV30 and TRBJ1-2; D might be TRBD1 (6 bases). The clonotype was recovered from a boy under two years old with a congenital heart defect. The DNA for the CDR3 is TGTGCCTGGAGTACGACAGGAGTAATAGGTTACACCTTC. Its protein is CAWSTTGVIGYTF.